This TCR beta chain was identified during a study of T-cell reconstitution after alpha-beta-depleted transplantation in children. This clonotype was found a few times. The CDR3 has 12 residues. V was pared by 5 bases and J by 15 bases, with 17 bases between. Germline values: CDR1 SGHTA, CDR2 FQGTGA. For TCRbeta, the library was prepared with unique molecular identifiers. TCRdb re-analysed the PCR reads in MiXCR, keeping a single row per CDR3 protein. The repertoire holds about 610,000 distinct CDR3 sequences, about 10% seen once, with approximately 4.1% in the top ten. This clonotype was sampled from a human donor who donated a stem cell graft to a child with acute myeloid leukemia. The sequences come from PBMCs from the stem cell graft donor, collected from the stem cell graft. J is TRBJ2-1 and V is TRBV7-3; possibly TRBD1 for D (5 bases). CDR3 loop: CASSKGSRSLFF. DNA of the CDR3: TGTGCCAGCAGCAAGGGGTCCCGGAGCTTGTTCTTC.